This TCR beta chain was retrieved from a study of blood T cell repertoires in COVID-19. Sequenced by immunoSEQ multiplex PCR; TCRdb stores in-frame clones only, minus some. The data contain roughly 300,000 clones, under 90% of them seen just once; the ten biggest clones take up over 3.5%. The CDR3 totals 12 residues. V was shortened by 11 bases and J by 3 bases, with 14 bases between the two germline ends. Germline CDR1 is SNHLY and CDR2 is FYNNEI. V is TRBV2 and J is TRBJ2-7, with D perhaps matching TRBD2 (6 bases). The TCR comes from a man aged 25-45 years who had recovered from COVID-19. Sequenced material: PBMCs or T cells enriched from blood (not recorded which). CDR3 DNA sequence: TGTGCCGATCGGGACGGGGGCTACGAGCAGTACTTC. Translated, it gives CADRDGGYEQYF.